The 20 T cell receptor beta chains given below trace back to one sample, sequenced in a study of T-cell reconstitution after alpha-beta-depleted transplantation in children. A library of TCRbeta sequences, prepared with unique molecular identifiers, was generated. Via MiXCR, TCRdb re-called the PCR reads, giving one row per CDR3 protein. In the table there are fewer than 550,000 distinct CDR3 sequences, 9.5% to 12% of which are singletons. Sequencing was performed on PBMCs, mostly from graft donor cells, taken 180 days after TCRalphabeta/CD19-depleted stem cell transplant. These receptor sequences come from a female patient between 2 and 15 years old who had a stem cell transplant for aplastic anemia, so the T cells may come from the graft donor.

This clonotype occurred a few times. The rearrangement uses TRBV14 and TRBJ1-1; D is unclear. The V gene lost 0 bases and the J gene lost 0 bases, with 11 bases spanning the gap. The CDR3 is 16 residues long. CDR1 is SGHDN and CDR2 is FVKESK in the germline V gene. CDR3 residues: CASSQDFGNMNTEAFF. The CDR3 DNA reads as TGTGCCAGCAGCCAAGATTTCGGTAATATGAACACTGAAGCTTTCTTT.

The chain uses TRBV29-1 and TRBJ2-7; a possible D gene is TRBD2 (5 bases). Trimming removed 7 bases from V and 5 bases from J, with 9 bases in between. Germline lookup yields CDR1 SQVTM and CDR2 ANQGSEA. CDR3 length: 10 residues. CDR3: CSARVDEQYF. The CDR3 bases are TGCAGCGCGAGGGTGGACGAGCAGTACTTC.

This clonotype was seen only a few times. CDR3 loop: CASRKTGGDGYTF. In nucleotides, the CDR3 is TGTGCCAGCAGAAAGACAGGGGGCGATGGCTACACCTTC. The rearrangement joins TRBV27 to TRBJ1-2; the match to TRBD1 covers 10 bases. The CDR3 covers 13 residues. CDR1 is MNHEY and CDR2 is SMNVEV in the germline V gene (reference sequence). With 6 bases clipped from V and 6 bases from J, the junction kept 4 bases outside the gene matches.

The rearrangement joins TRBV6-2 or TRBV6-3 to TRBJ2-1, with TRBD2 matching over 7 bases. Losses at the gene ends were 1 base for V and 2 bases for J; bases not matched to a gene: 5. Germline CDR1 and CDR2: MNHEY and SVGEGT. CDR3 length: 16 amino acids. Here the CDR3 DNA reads TGTGCCAGCAGTTACTTTCTAGCGGTAGCCTACAATGAGCAGTTCTTC. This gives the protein CASSYFLAVAYNEQFF.

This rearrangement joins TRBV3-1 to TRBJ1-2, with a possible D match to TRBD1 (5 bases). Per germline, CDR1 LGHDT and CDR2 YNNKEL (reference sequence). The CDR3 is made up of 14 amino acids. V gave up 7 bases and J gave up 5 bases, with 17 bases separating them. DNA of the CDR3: TGTGCCAGCACCGGCGCCGGGGGTAGATATGGCTACACCTTC. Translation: CASTGAGGRYGYTF.

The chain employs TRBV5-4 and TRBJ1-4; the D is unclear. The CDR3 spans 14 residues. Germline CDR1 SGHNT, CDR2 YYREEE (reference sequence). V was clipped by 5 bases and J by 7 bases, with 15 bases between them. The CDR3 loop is CASSLRPEGEKLFF. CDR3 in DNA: TGTGCCAGCAGTCTACGGCCTGAAGGTGAAAAACTGTTTTTT.

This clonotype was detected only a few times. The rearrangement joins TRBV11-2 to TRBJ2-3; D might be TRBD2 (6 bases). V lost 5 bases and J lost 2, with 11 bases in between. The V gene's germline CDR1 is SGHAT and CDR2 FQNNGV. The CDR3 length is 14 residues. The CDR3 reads CASSPWTITDTQYF. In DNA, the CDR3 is TGTGCCAGCAGCCCCTGGACTATCACAGATACGCAGTATTTT.

The CDR3 spells CASSLYRGENTGELFF. The CDR3 DNA reads as TGTGCCAGCAGTTTGTACAGGGGCGAGAACACCGGGGAGCTGTTTTTT. The V gene is TRBV28, the J gene TRBJ2-2, with TRBD1 matching over 7 bases. The V segment lost 3 bases and the J segment 1 base; nucleotides outside the gene matches: 5. The germline V gene encodes CDR1 MDHEN and CDR2 SYDVKM. The CDR3 loop spans 16 amino acids.

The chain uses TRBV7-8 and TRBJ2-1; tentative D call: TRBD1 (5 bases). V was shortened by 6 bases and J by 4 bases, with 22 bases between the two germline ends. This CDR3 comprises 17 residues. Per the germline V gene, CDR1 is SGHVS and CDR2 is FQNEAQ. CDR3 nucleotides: TGTGCCAGCAGTGCCGGACACTCGACTTGGGATTACAATGAGCAGTTCTTC. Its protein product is CASSAGHSTWDYNEQFF.

CDR3 DNA sequence: TGTGCCAGCAGTTTAATTCGGCAGGGCGACGGTTACGAGCAGTACTTC. This gives the protein CASSLIRQGDGYEQYF. V is TRBV28 and J is TRBJ2-7; TRBD1 might be the D (5 bases). The V end lost 2 bases, the J end lost 4 bases, and 18 bases lay between the germline ends. This CDR3 comprises 16 residues. Germline V gene sequence: CDR1 MDHEN, CDR2 SYDVKM.

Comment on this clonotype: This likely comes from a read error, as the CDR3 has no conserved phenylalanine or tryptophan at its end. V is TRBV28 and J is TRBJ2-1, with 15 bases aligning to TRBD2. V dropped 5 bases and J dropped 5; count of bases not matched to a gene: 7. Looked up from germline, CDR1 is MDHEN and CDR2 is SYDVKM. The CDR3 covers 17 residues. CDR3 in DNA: TGTGCCAGCAGTCTGGGACTAGCGGGAGGCCCCCACAATGAGCAGTTCCTC. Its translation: CASSLGLAGGPHNEQFL.

The CDR3 is CASSTGRRRRGLIFSGANVLTF. In nucleotides, the CDR3 is TGTGCCAGCAGCACAGGAAGGCGTAGACGGGGATTAATATTCTCTGGGGCCAACGTCCTGACTTTC. The chain has TRBV21-1 and TRBJ2-6. TRBV21-1 is noted as a pseudogene. The CDR3 loop spans 22 amino acids.

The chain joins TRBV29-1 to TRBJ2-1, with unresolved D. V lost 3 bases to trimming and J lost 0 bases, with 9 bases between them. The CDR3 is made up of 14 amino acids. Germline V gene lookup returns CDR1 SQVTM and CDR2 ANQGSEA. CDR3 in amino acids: CSVDNPLSYNEQFF. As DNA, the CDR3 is TGCAGCGTTGATAATCCTCTCTCCTACAATGAGCAGTTCTTC.

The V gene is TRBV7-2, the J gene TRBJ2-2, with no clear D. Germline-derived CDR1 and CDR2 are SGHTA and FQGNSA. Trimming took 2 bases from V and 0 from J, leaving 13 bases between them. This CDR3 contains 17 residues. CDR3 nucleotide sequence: TGTGCCAGCAGCTTACTGTCAGCTTTATCGAACACCGGGGAGCTGTTTTTT. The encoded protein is CASSLLSALSNTGELFF.

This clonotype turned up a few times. CDR3 DNA: TGTGCCAGCAGCTTAGCCCCGGGGAATGAAGCTTTCTTT. This encodes CASSLAPGNEAFF. The chain employs TRBV13 and TRBJ1-1; D call uncertain. The germline V gene encodes CDR1 PRHDT and CDR2 FYEKMQ (reference sequence). This CDR3 is built from 13 residues. V was cut by 1 base and J by 7 bases, with 10 bases left in between.

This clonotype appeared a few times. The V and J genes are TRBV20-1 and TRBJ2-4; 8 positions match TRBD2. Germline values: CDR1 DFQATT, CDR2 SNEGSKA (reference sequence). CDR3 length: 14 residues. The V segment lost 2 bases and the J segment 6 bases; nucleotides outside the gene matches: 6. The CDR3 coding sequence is TGCAGTGCTAGATATGGCCTAGCGGGAAACATTCAGTACTTC. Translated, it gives CSARYGLAGNIQYF.

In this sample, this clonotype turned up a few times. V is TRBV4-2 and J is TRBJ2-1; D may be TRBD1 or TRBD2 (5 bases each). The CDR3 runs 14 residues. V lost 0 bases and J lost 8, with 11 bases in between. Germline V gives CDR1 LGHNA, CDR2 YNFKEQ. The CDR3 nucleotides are TGTGCCAGCAGCCAAGAGGGACCGTGGGATGAGCAGTTCTTC. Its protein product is CASSQEGPWDEQFF.

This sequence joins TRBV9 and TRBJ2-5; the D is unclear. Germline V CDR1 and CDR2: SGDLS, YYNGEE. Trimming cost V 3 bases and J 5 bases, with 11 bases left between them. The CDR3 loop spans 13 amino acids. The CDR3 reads CASSGSMGETQYF. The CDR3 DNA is TGTGCCAGCAGCGGGTCTATGGGGGAGACCCAGTACTTC.

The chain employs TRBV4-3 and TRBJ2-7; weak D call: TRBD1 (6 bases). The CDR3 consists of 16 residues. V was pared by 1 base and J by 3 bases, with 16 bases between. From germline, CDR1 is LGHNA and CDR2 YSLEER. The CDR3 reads CASSQAEARGLYEQYF. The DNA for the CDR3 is TGCGCCAGCAGCCAAGCGGAAGCCAGGGGCCTCTACGAGCAGTACTTC.

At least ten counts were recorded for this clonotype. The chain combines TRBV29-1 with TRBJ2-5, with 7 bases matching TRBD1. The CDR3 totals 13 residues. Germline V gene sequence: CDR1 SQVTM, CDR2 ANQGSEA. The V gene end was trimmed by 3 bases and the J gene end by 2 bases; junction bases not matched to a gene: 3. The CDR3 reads CSVERGRQETQYF. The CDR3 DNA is TGCAGCGTTGAGAGGGGGCGTCAAGAGACCCAGTACTTC.